The entry below gives a single TCR beta chain sequence along with its context. The target of this receptor is not known. Base qualities are not at hand, and no much larger clone is one base apart. These data come from a study of CD8+CD57+ T cells in acquired aplastic anemia (dated by TCRdb to the late 2010s). Study-level background: DNA extracted from sorted CD4+ and CD8+ cells had a mean of roughly 3 ug, with a range of 0.2 to 27.4 ug. A CD8+CD57+ expansion meant a frequency higher than the mean frequency seen in healthy subjects. Here is what the overall study found, with its caveats: CD8+ Simpson's diversity did not differ significantly between patients and healthy controls (P=0.060). Although around 30 CD8+ CDR3 sequences were shared by patients and controls, these sequences appeared highly expressed in patients and within the immunodominant clones of patients.

Expansion of CD8+CD57+ cells had been shown by flow cytometry in the patients chosen for sequencing. Every patient had severe acquired aplastic anemia, diagnosed using the International Study of Aplastic Anemia and Agranulocytosis and Camitta criteria. No therapy had been received by the patients at the time of blood sampling. In this study, sorted CD4+ and CD8+ T cells from the blood of healthy subjects and of severe aplastic anemia patients had their TCR repertoires deep-sequenced. In the USA, patient enrollment took place under clinicaltrials.gov protocols 00001620, 01623167, 00001397, 00071045, 00081523 and 00961064. Ficoll-Paque density gradient centrifugation was used to isolate peripheral blood mononuclear cells. CD4+ and CD8+ T cells were sorted by FACS or magnetic beads before DNA extraction. Genomic DNA served as template for TCR beta VDJ combination and CDR3 sequence profiling. An Illumina HiSeq 2000 was used for TCR repertoire sequencing. In the source study's methods: Repertoire assessment relied on Simpson's diversity index, CDR3 size and DJ length profiles, and TRBV/TRBJ rearrangement plots. The immunodominant clone was defined as the most abundant DNA sequence in deep sequencing data. CDR3 amino acid sequences were checked for sharing across subjects and were also compared against the VDJdb database and published repertoires. TCRdb trimmed public reads at Q25 via fastp, called clones via MiXCR and kept in-frame beta chains. Records with the same CDR3 protein are collapsed into one entry carrying the most frequent genes and DNA. None of the V and J calls come from the authors' own analysis; TCRdb made them. The sample table shows approximately 220,000 distinct CDR3 sequences, and almost 50% are seen once. The ten largest clones take up about 20% of the sample.

The germline V gene yields KGHSY for CDR1 and FQNENV for CDR2. Including the terminal cysteine and phenylalanine, the CDR3 comprises 15 residues. Only the CDR3 DNA stays, 45 bases, in frame from base 1. V loses 1 base at its end and J loses 5 bases; junction bases beyond the gene matches: 3. The sequence joins TRBV16 to TRBJ1-4, and 8 junction bases match TRBD1. The clonotype comes from a human donor with aplastic anemia. Source material: sorted CD4+, CD8+, or CD8+CD57+ T cells (not recorded which) from PBMCs. The DNA sequence reads TGTGCCAGCAGCCAATTTGGACAGGGAAATGAAAAACTGTTTTTT. Its amino acids are CASSQFGQGNEKLFF.